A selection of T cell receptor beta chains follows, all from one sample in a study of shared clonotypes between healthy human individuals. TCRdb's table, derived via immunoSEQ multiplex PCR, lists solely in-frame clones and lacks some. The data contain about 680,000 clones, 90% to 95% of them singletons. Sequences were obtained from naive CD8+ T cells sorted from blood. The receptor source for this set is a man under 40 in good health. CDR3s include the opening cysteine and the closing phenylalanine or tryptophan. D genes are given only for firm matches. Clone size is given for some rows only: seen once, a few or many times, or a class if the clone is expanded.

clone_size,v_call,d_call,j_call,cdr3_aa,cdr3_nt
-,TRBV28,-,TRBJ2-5,CASTGPRETQYF,TGTGCCAGCACTGGACCACGGGAGACCCAGTACTTC
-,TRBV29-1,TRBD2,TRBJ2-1,CSYRASGNHEQFF,TGCAGCTACCGGGCTAGCGGGAATCATGAGCAGTTCTTC
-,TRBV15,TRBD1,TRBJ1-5,CATSRDRPGTGSGQPQHF,TGTGCCACCAGCAGAGATAGGCCCGGGACAGGGAGTGGTCAGCCCCAGCATTTT
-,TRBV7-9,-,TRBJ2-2,CASSPENTGELFF,TGTGCCAGCAGCCCAGAGAACACCGGGGAGCTGTTTTTT
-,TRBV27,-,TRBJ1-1,CASSLGMNTEAFF,TGTGCCAGCAGTTTGGGCATGAACACTGAAGCTTTCTTT
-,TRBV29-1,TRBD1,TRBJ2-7,CSVEDGTGALYEQYF,TGCAGCGTTGAAGACGGGACAGGGGCGTTGTACGAGCAGTACTTC
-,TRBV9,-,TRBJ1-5,CASSQALNQPQHF,TGTGCCAGCAGTCAGGCGCTCAATCAGCCCCAGCATTTT
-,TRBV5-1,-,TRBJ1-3,CASSYDSDSGNTIYF,TGCGCCAGCAGCTATGACAGCGACTCTGGAAACACCATATATTTT
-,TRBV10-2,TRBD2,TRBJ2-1,CASSTSGIGNEQFF,TGCGCCAGCAGTACTAGCGGGATAGGAAATGAGCAGTTCTTC
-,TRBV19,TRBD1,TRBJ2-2,CASTPPGKGAGGELFF,TGTGCCAGTACCCCACCCGGGAAGGGGGCGGGCGGGGAGCTGTTTTTT
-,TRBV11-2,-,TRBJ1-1,CASSPVNTEAFF,TGTGCCAGCAGCCCCGTGAACACTGAAGCTTTCTTT
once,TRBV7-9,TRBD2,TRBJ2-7,CASSKTSGSLYEQYF,TGTGCCAGCAGCAAGACTAGCGGGAGTCTCTACGAGCAGTACTTC
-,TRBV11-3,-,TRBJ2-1,CASGRGGINNEQFF,TGTGCCAGCGGAAGGGGGGGGATTAACAATGAGCAGTTCTTC
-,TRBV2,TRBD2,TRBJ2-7,CASSDGGGEQYF,TGTGCCAGCAGTGACGGCGGGGGGGAGCAGTACTTC
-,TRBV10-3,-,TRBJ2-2,CAISDPPDRLNTGELFF,TGTGCCATCAGTGACCCCCCGGACAGACTGAACACCGGGGAGCTGTTTTTT
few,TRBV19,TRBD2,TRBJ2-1,CASRRGYNEQFF,TGTGCCAGTCGGCGGGGGTACAATGAGCAGTTCTTC
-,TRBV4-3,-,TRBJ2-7,CASSQDEGVPSYEQYF,TGCGCCAGCAGCCAAGACGAAGGGGTCCCCTCCTACGAGCAGTACTTC
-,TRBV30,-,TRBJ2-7,CAWSVIRRGIYEQYF,TGTGCCTGGAGTGTGATTAGACGGGGGATATACGAGCAGTACTTC
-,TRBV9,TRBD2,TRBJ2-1,CASSVAGGLAGGKYNEQFF,TGTGCCAGCAGCGTCGCTGGGGGACTAGCGGGAGGGAAGTACAATGAGCAGTTCTTC
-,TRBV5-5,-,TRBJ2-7,CASSFLDGTYEQYF,TGTGCCAGCAGCTTTCTTGATGGGACCTACGAGCAGTACTTC
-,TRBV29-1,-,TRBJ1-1,CSTQQSTPEAFF,TGCAGCACCCAACAGAGTACCCCTGAAGCTTTCTTT
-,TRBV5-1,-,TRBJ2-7,CASSLSASSYEQYF,TGCGCCAGCAGCTTGTCTGCTAGCAGCTACGAGCAGTACTTC
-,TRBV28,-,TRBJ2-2,CASSLSGLVTGELFF,TGTGCCAGCAGTTTATCAGGGTTGGTCACCGGGGAGCTGTTTTTT
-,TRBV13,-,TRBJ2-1,CASSSLALSYNEQFF,TGTGCCAGCAGCTCTCTAGCGCTCTCCTACAATGAGCAGTTCTTC
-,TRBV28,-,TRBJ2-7,CASSLSGGGYEQYF,TGTGCCAGCAGTTTATCGGGGGGCGGGTACGAGCAGTACTTC
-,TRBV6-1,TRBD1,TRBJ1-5,CASSRGQGLNQPQHF,TGTGCCAGCAGCCGGGGACAGGGGCTCAATCAGCCCCAGCATTTT
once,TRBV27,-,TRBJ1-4,CASGPGTSEKLFF,TGTGCCAGCGGACCCGGGACAAGTGAAAAACTGTTTTTT
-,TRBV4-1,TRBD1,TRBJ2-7,CASSGTASYEQYF,TGCGCCAGCAGTGGGACAGCCAGCTACGAGCAGTACTTC
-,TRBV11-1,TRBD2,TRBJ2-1,CASSSSSGSSYEQFF,TGTGCCAGCAGCTCGTCTAGCGGGAGTAGCTATGAGCAGTTCTTC
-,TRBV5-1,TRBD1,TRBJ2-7,CASSLGQGSYEQYF,TGCGCCAGCAGCTTGGGACAGGGTTCCTACGAGCAGTACTTC
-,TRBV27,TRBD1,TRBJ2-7,CASSLWGTGGAGEQYF,TGTGCCAGCAGTTTATGGGGCACAGGGGGCGCAGGGGAGCAGTACTTC
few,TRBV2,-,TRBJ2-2,CASSETTGELFF,TGTGCCAGCAGTGAGACCACCGGGGAGCTGTTTTTT
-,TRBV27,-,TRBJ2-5,CASSLRARRETQYF,TGTGCCAGCAGTTTAAGGGCCCGCCGAGAGACCCAGTACTTC
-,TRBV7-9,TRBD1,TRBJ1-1,CASSWGQGQNTEAFF,TGTGCCAGCAGCTGGGGACAGGGGCAGAACACTGAAGCTTTCTTT
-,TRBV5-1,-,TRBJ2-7,CASSLRGPNPYEQYF,TGCGCCAGCAGCTTGAGGGGTCCGAACCCTTACGAGCAGTACTTC
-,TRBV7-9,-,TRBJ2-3,CASSSITDTQYF,TGTGCCAGCAGCTCTATCACAGATACGCAGTATTTT
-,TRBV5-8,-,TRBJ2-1,CASSLAGLRDEQFF,TGTGCCAGCAGCTTAGCGGGCCTTAGGGATGAGCAGTTCTTC
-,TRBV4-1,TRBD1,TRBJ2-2,CASSQGQGALTGELFF,TGCGCCAGCAGCCAAGGACAGGGGGCGCTGACCGGGGAGCTGTTTTTT
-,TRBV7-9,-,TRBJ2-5,CASTSGWERETQYF,TGTGCCAGCACCTCTGGGTGGGAGCGGGAGACCCAGTACTTC
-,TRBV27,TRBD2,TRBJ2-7,CASSYGGRSYEQYF,TGTGCCAGCAGTTACGGCGGGAGGAGTTACGAGCAGTACTTC
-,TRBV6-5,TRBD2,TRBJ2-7,CASRAGTSTNYEQYF,TGTGCCAGCAGGGCCGGGACTAGCACCAACTACGAGCAGTACTTC
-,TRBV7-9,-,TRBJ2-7,CASSGGSFYEQYF,TGTGCCAGCAGCGGGGGCTCGTTCTACGAGCAGTACTTC
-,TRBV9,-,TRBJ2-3,CASSGERTSTDTQYF,TGTGCCAGCAGCGGAGAGCGGACTAGCACAGATACGCAGTATTTT
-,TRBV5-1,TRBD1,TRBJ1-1,CASRPGGTEAFF,TGCGCCAGCAGACCAGGGGGCACTGAAGCTTTCTTT
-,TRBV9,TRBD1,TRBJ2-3,CASSSQGAADTQYF,TGTGCCAGCAGCTCCCAGGGGGCCGCAGATACGCAGTATTTT
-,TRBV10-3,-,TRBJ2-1,CAISRGHENNEQFF,TGTGCCATCAGCCGGGGACATGAAAATAATGAGCAGTTCTTC
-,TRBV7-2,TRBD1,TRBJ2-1,CASSLRGPNNEQFF,TGTGCCAGCAGCTTAAGGGGGCCAAACAATGAGCAGTTCTTC